What follows are 19 T cell receptor beta chains derived from one specimen sequenced in a study of neurological immune-mediated disorders. As for time point: longitudinal time-point 3. Each CDR3 protein gets one entry after TCRdb re-called the 5' RACE reads with MiXCR. This sample has tens of thousands of distinct CDR3 sequences, with 7% to 10% found just once. Sequencing was carried out using PBMCs. Receptor source: a woman aged 40 to 49 in good health.

With respect to this clonotype: The DNA is omitted, as the CDR3 cannot be located on it reliably, and the CDR3 follows TCRdb's listing. The rearrangement uses TRBV7-2 and TRBJ2-1; TRBD2 is taken as the D call from the table, unchecked against the DNA. Germline V gene lookup returns CDR1 SGHTA and CDR2 FQGNSA. Inclusive of both ends, the CDR3 amounts to 23 amino acids. The CDR3 protein is CASSFYICSARDRLAGAYNEQFF.

This clonotype was seen ten or more times. V and J are TRBV18 and TRBJ2-5, with 7 bases identical to TRBD2. From germline, CDR1 is KGHSH and CDR2 LQKENI. Trimming at V came to 2 bases and at J to 4 bases, leaving 10 bases not matched to a gene. The length of the CDR3 is 16 residues. The CDR3 here is CASSPATGGSGETQYF. The CDR3 DNA follows: TGTGCCAGCTCACCAGCGACGGGAGGCAGTGGAGAGACCCAGTACTTC. Looking up the rest from reference TRBV18 and TRBJ2-5 gives the full variable domain: NAGVMQNPRHLVRRRGQEARLRCSPMKGHSHVYWYRQLPEEGLKFMVYLQKENIIDESGMPKERFSAEFPKEGPSILRIQQVVRGDSAAYFCASSPATGGSGETQYFGPGTRLLVL.

This clonotype was seen ten or more times. The rearrangement joins TRBV12-3 or TRBV12-4 to TRBJ1-2; D is possibly TRBD1 (6 bases). The CDR3 length is 11 residues. Trimming took off 2 bases at V and 12 bases at J, with 10 bases between the two ends. DNA of the CDR3: TGTGCCAGCAGTTTACGGGGGCCCAACACCTTC. It translates to CASSLRGPNTF.

V is TRBV20-1 and J is TRBJ1-3; a possible D gene is TRBD1 (5 bases). CDR1 DFQATT and CDR2 SNEGSKA come from the germline V gene (reference sequence). The CDR3 runs to 16 residues. V lost 3 bases, J lost 4 bases, and 19 bases lay in between. Here the CDR3 DNA reads TGCAGTGCTAGTCCGGGAACCAAAGGGGCGGGAAACACCATATATTTT. Its translation is CSASPGTKGAGNTIYF.

This clonotype was picked up many times. The rearrangement uses TRBV25-1 and TRBJ2-1, with 7 positions matching TRBD2. V lost 5 bases, J lost 13 bases, and 5 bases stayed unmatched. Germline V CDR1 and CDR2: MGHDK, SYGVNS. The CDR3 runs to 11 residues. The CDR3 DNA reads TGTGCCAGCAGTCTTCGACTAGCACAGTTCTTC. Residues: CASSLRLAQFF.

Ten or more counts support this clonotype. The gene calls are TRBV7-2 and TRBJ1-5; D ambiguous. CDR3 length equals 16 residues. V lost 6 bases and J lost 0, with 15 bases in between. CDR1 is SGHTA, CDR2 FQGNSA, per germline. The CDR3 DNA reads TGTGCCAGCAGTTTCTGGTCCACGGCTAGCAATCAGCCCCAGCATTTT. It translates to CASSFWSTASNQPQHF. Looking up the rest from reference TRBV7-2 and TRBJ1-5 gives the full variable domain: GAGVSQSPSNKVTEKGKDVELRCDPISGHTALYWYRQSLGQGLEFLIYFQGNSAPDKSGLPSDRFSAERTGGSVSTLTIQRTQQEDSAVYLCASSFWSTASNQPQHFGDGTRLSIL.

This clonotype was detected ten times or more. CDR3 nucleotide sequence: TGTGCCAGCAGTTACTCGATCCAGGACAAACAAGAGACCCAGTACTTC. It yields the protein CASSYSIQDKQETQYF. The chain recombines TRBV6-2 or TRBV6-3 with TRBJ2-5; tentatively, D is TRBD1 (5 bases). V shed 0 bases and J shed 2 bases, with 13 bases lying between them. The CDR3 consists of 16 residues. Germline-derived CDR1 and CDR2 are MNHEY and SVGEGT.

In regard to this clonotype: This may stem from a read error, because a much larger clone lies one nucleotide away. The chain carries TRBV7-3 and TRBJ2-1; 8 nucleotides line up with TRBD2. Germline CDR1 and CDR2: SGHTA and FQGTGA. This CDR3 region has 14 residues. Trimming removed 8 bases from V and 8 bases from J; junction bases left unmatched: 11. The CDR3 bases are TGTGCCAGCGGCTCTCCGGGAGGGGTCCATGAGCAGTTCTTC. This codes for CASGSPGGVHEQFF.

This clonotype was detected many times. V and J are TRBV20-1 and TRBJ1-5; D is uncertain. CDR3 length equals 12 residues. The germline V gene encodes CDR1 DFQATT and CDR2 SNEGSKA (reference sequence). V dropped 6 bases and J dropped 1 base, with 7 bases sitting between them. The CDR3 DNA is TGCAGTGCCTCGGGGAGCAATCAGCCCCAGCATTTT. It codes for CSASGSNQPQHF.

This clonotype ranks as medium-sized. The CDR3 loop is CASSDGGQDTQYF. The DNA for the CDR3 is TGTGCCAGCAGTGACGGGGGCCAGGATACGCAGTATTTT. The chain has TRBV6-4 and TRBJ2-3; weak D call: TRBD1 (6 bases). This CDR3 is 13 amino acids long. Germline V gene lookup returns CDR1 MRHNA and CDR2 SNTAGT. V was shortened by 2 bases and J by 6 bases, with 9 bases between the two germline ends.

This clonotype was counted at least ten times. CDR3 loop: CSVVGQSNTEAFF. CDR3 bases: TGCAGCGTTGTGGGACAGTCGAACACTGAAGCTTTCTTT. The chain has TRBV29-1 and TRBJ1-1; 7 bases agree with TRBD1. Losses at the gene ends were 4 bases for V and 1 base for J; bases not matched to a gene: 3. From germline, CDR1 is SQVTM and CDR2 ANQGSEA. The CDR3 covers 13 residues.

With respect to this clonotype: A much bigger clone sits one base away, suggesting this may be a read error. The chain combines TRBV7-3 with TRBJ1-1; perhaps TRBD1 as D (6 bases). V gave up 8 bases and J gave up 7 bases, with 14 bases separating them. Germline CDR1 is SGHTA and CDR2 is FQGTGA. The CDR3 contains 12 residues. The CDR3 coding sequence is TGTGCCAGCGGCGGAGGGGGATGTGAAGCTTTCTTT. This codes for CASGGGGCEAFF.

This clonotype was detected many times. This sequence joins TRBV5-5 and TRBJ1-2; possibly TRBD1 for D (6 bases). V lost 4 bases and J lost 8, with 18 bases in between. This CDR3 comprises 14 residues. CDR1 SGHKS and CDR2 YYEKEE come from the germline V gene (reference sequence). CDR3: CASSTEGVRPGYTF. The CDR3 nucleotides read TGTGCCAGCAGCACGGAGGGGGTACGTCCGGGCTACACCTTC. Supplemented by reference TRBV5-5 and TRBJ1-2, the full variable domain reads DAGVTQSPTHLIKTRGQQVTLRCSPISGHKSVSWYQQVLGQGPQFIFQYYEKEERGRGNFPDRFSARQFPNYSSELNVNALLLGDSALYLCASSTEGVRPGYTFGSGTRLTVV.

This clonotype was recorded many times. The chain is built from TRBV12-3 or TRBV12-4 and TRBJ1-1, with TRBD1 identical over 8 bases. V dropped 3 bases and J dropped 7; count of bases not matched to a gene: 4. There are 13 residues in the CDR3. The chain's CDR3 is CASSLAGGLEAFF. The CDR3 bases are TGTGCCAGCAGTTTGGCAGGGGGCCTTGAAGCTTTCTTT.

In this sample, this clonotype turned up many times. The chain uses TRBV29-1 and TRBJ2-2, with 9 bases matching TRBD1. Trimming at V came to 4 bases and at J to 6 bases, leaving 0 bases not matched to a gene. The CDR3 is 12 amino acids. The germline V gene encodes CDR1 SQVTM and CDR2 ANQGSEA. The CDR3 reads CSVGQGAGELFF. The CDR3 DNA reads as TGCAGCGTTGGACAGGGGGCCGGGGAGCTGTTTTTT.

The table lists this clonotype with many counts. The chain joins TRBV5-1 to TRBJ2-5, with TRBD2 matching 11 bases. Germline V gives CDR1 SGHRS, CDR2 YFSETQ. CDR3 length: 14 amino acids. Trimming at V came to 4 bases and at J to 4 bases, leaving 3 bases not matched to a gene. CDR3 protein: CASSPLAGGETQYF. The CDR3 DNA reads as TGCGCCAGCAGCCCTCTAGCGGGGGGAGAGACCCAGTACTTC. Supplemented by reference TRBV5-1 and TRBJ2-5, the full variable domain reads KAGVTQTPRYLIKTRGQQVTLSCSPISGHRSVSWYQQTPGQGLQFLFEYFSETQRNKGNFPGRFSGRQFSNSRSEMNVSTLELGDSALYLCASSPLAGGETQYFGPGTRLLVL.

This clonotype has just a few counts. The chain uses TRBV19 and TRBJ2-1; D remains ambiguous. Germline lookup yields CDR1 LNHDA and CDR2 SQIVND (reference sequence). The CDR3 extends over 14 amino acids. V lost 7 bases to trimming and J lost 7 bases, with 17 bases between them. CDR3 DNA sequence: TGTGCCAGTAACTACGGTGCACCCGTGAATGAGCAGTTCTTC. Its protein product is CASNYGAPVNEQFF. Full variable domain (rest looked up from reference TRBV19 and TRBJ2-1): DGGITQSPKYLFRKEGQNVTLSCEQNLNHDAMYWYRQDPGQGLRLIYYSQIVNDFQKGDIAEGYSVSREKKESFPLTVTSAQKNPTAFYLCASNYGAPVNEQFFGPGTRLTVL.

This clonotype was counted ten times or more. The rearrangement uses TRBV2 and TRBJ2-1, with 10 bases fitting TRBD2. CDR1 is SNHLY and CDR2 is FYNNEI in the germline V gene. The ends lost 4 bases at V and 9 bases at J; junction bases unmatched: 6. This CDR3 is 14 amino acids long. CDR3 bases: TGTGCCAGCAGTGCGGAGCGGGAGGGCGGTGAGCAGTTCTTC. Translation: CASSAEREGGEQFF.

This clonotype was seen many times. The V gene is TRBV9, the J gene TRBJ2-1, with D maybe TRBD1 (5 bases). The germline V and J ends were trimmed by 0 bases and 10 bases, with 11 bases remaining between them. The CDR3 is 13 residues long. From germline, CDR1 is SGDLS and CDR2 YYNGEE. The CDR3 region is CASSVAVRGEQFF. DNA for the CDR3: TGTGCCAGCAGCGTAGCCGTAAGGGGCGAGCAGTTCTTC.